Following are 11 T cell receptor beta chains from one sample sequenced in a study of T-cell reconstitution after alpha-beta-depleted transplantation in children. Library preparation (for TCRbeta) was performed with unique molecular identifiers. One entry per CDR3 protein, called by TCRdb with MiXCR from the PCR reads. The repertoire holds fewer than 550,000 distinct CDR3 sequences, with roughly 11% as singletons. This material consisted of PBMCs, mostly from graft donor cells, taken 180 days after TCRalphabeta/CD19-depleted stem cell transplant. Receptors were obtained from a female patient between 2 and 15 years old who had a stem cell transplant for aplastic anemia, so the T cells may come from the graft donor.

The sample holds a few counts of this clonotype. The V call is TRBV7-9, the J call TRBJ2-1, with TRBD1 matching 8 bases. In germline, CDR1 is SEHNR, CDR2 FQNEAQ (reference sequence). The CDR3 spans 15 residues. After removal of 6 bases from V and 4 bases from J, the junction contained 8 bases not matched to a gene. CDR3 sequence (DNA): TGTGCCAGCAGGGCCCTGGGACAGGTTTACAATGAGCAGTTCTTC. Translated: CASRALGQVYNEQFF.

The gene calls are TRBV7-9 and TRBJ1-1, with D unclear. The CDR3 totals 15 residues. Looked up from germline, CDR1 is SEHNR and CDR2 is FQNEAQ (reference sequence). V lost 5 bases to trimming and J lost 0 bases, with 13 bases between them. The CDR3: CASSPDTGMNTEAFF. Here the CDR3 DNA reads TGTGCCAGCAGCCCCGACACCGGGATGAACACTGAAGCTTTCTTT.

This chain joins TRBV28 and TRBJ1-4; 10 bases fit TRBD1. The CDR3 is 15 residues long. CDR1 and CDR2 from the germline V gene are MDHEN and SYDVKM. Trimming cost V 6 bases and J 6 bases; bases outside gene matches: 7. CDR3 sequence reads: CASSDRGREDEKLFF. The CDR3 DNA is TGTGCCAGCAGCGACAGGGGGCGGGAAGATGAAAAACTGTTTTTT.

This clonotype was detected a few times. This rearrangement joins TRBV20-1 to TRBJ1-5; D is perhaps TRBD1 (6 bases). The CDR3 totals 13 residues. The germline V gene has CDR1 DFQATT and CDR2 SNEGSKA (reference sequence). V was pared by 4 bases and J by 3 bases, with 10 bases between. The CDR3 bases are TGCAGTGCTACAACAGGGTTCAATCAGCCCCAGCATTTT. It codes for CSATTGFNQPQHF.

This clonotype has only a few counts. V gene TRBV24-1 combines with J gene TRBJ2-1, with TRBD2 matching over 11 bases. The CDR3 is 16 amino acids. Germline V gives CDR1 KGHDR, CDR2 SFDVKD. The V and J ends lost 6 bases and 5 bases, in that order; junction bases with no gene match: 8. The CDR3 region has the DNA TGTGCCACCAGTCGACTCGGGACTAGCGGAAACAATGAGCAGTTCTTC. Its protein product is CATSRLGTSGNNEQFF.

The rearrangement links TRBV28 to TRBJ2-5; possible D gene TRBD2, 5 bases. Germline V gene sequence: CDR1 MDHEN, CDR2 SYDVKM. The CDR3 loop spans 13 amino acids. The V end lost 5 bases, the J end lost 2 bases, and 9 bases lay between the germline ends. The CDR3 DNA reads as TGTGCCAGCAGTCAGAGCGGTCAAGAGACCCAGTACTTC. Protein: CASSQSGQETQYF.

This chain connects TRBV6-5 to TRBJ2-7; 9 positions match TRBD1. The CDR3 is 15 amino acids. Germline V CDR1 and CDR2: MNHEY, SVGAGI. Germline trimming cut 2 bases from V and 2 bases from J; bases unmatched to any gene: 4. The CDR3 region has the DNA TGTGCCAGCAGTTACGGGGACAGGGCCCCCTACGAGCAGTACTTC. It codes for CASSYGDRAPYEQYF.

The CDR3 loop is CASTIKGGSIYNEQFF. CDR3 bases: TGTGCCAGCACCATTAAGGGGGGTTCGATCTACAATGAGCAGTTCTTC. The rearrangement uses TRBV7-2 and TRBJ2-1; D possibly uses TRBD1 or TRBD2 (6 bases each). V lost 7 bases and J lost 3, with 19 bases in between. In germline, CDR1 is SGHTA, CDR2 FQGNSA. The CDR3 totals 16 residues.

This clonotype was detected only a few times. This sequence joins TRBV25-1 and TRBJ2-3; 9 nucleotides align to TRBD2. The CDR3 has 16 residues. V trimming: 9 bases; J trimming: 1 base; junction bases outside the gene matches: 11. Germline V gene sequence: CDR1 MGHDK, CDR2 SYGVNS. Here the CDR3 DNA reads TGTGCCAGTAATAGCGGGAGTGAGCGCGGCACAGATACGCAGTATTTT. This sequence encodes CASNSGSERGTDTQYF.

The chain has TRBV30 and TRBJ1-2; D is possibly TRBD1 (5 bases). The CDR3 covers 14 residues. CDR1 is GTSNPN, CDR2 SVGIG, per germline (reference sequence). V was trimmed by 5 bases and J by 1 base, leaving 14 bases between them. The CDR3 nucleotides are TGTGCCTGGGACCCAGGGCCCGGTAACTATGGCTACACCTTC. It translates to CAWDPGPGNYGYTF.

This rearrangement joins TRBV9 to TRBJ2-7; 9 positions agree with TRBD2. Germline V gives CDR1 SGDLS, CDR2 YYNGEE. CDR3 length equals 15 residues. After removal of 3 bases from V and 0 bases from J, the junction contained 4 bases not matched to a gene. Here the CDR3 DNA reads TGTGCCAGCAGCGCCTTTAGCGGGAGCTCCTACGAGCAGTACTTC. Translation gives CASSAFSGSSYEQYF.